Listed below are T cell receptor beta chains from one sample, sequenced in a study of Graves' ophthalmopathy and Graves' hyperthyroidism. Each CDR3 protein is one row after TCRdb ran MiXCR on the multiplex PCR reads. The table shows 560,000 or so distinct CDR3 sequences, with 35% to 45% occurring only once. The specimen sequenced was peripheral blood or thyroid tissue (not recorded which). These receptors all stem from an adult man with Graves' hyperthyroidism. Both conserved end residues are part of each CDR3. A D gene is named only where the DNA matches it firmly. Size is omitted from some rows. Given values are once, few, many or a class for expanded clones.

v_call: TRBV7-8; d_call: .; clone_size: few; j_call: TRBJ2-7; cdr3_aa: CASSFLQGAGEQYF; cdr3_nt: TGTGCCAGCAGCTTCCTACAGGGAGCGGGAGAGCAGTACTTC
v_call: TRBV30; d_call: .; clone_size: few; j_call: TRBJ1-5; cdr3_aa: CAWGGGSNQPQHF; cdr3_nt: TGTGCCTGGGGCGGCGGTAGCAATCAGCCCCAGCATTTT
v_call: TRBV12-3/TRBV12-4; d_call: .; clone_size: .; j_call: TRBJ1-5; cdr3_aa: CASSLPGRETQHF; cdr3_nt: TGTGCCAGCAGTTTGCCAGGCAGAGAGACCCAGCATTTT
v_call: TRBV5-1; d_call: .; clone_size: few; j_call: TRBJ1-6; cdr3_aa: CASSLAGRGRVNSPLHF; cdr3_nt: TGCGCCAGCAGCTTGGCTGGCAGGGGCCGCGTGAATTCACCCCTCCACTTT
v_call: TRBV29-1; d_call: .; clone_size: .; j_call: TRBJ1-1; cdr3_aa: CSQVGPWETEAFF; cdr3_nt: TGCAGCCAAGTTGGTCCTTGGGAAACTGAAGCTTTCTTT
v_call: TRBV15; d_call: .; clone_size: many; j_call: TRBJ2-2; cdr3_aa: CATSRDQFTGELFF; cdr3_nt: TGTGCCACCAGCAGAGATCAGTTTACCGGGGAGCTGTTTTTT
v_call: TRBV6-5; d_call: TRBD1; clone_size: .; j_call: TRBJ2-7; cdr3_aa: CASSYGQGGGEQYF; cdr3_nt: TGTGCCAGCAGTTACGGACAGGGTGGCGGCGAGCAGTACTTC
v_call: TRBV20-1; d_call: .; clone_size: .; j_call: TRBJ2-1; cdr3_aa: CSAREQRLVGEQFF; cdr3_nt: TGCAGTGCTAGAGAACAAAGATTAGTAGGTGAGCAGTTCTTC
v_call: TRBV30; d_call: TRBD1; clone_size: few; j_call: TRBJ2-7; cdr3_aa: CAWSQGQAYEQYF; cdr3_nt: TGTGCCTGGAGTCAAGGACAGGCCTACGAGCAGTACTTC
v_call: TRBV20-1; d_call: .; clone_size: many; j_call: TRBJ2-5; cdr3_aa: CSAREGVSRQETQYF; cdr3_nt: TGCAGTGCTAGAGAGGGGGTCTCGAGGCAAGAGACCCAGTACTTC
v_call: TRBV7-9; d_call: .; clone_size: .; j_call: TRBJ1-6; cdr3_aa: CASSVAGYSGDSPLHF; cdr3_nt: TGTGCCAGCAGCGTGGCAGGGTATTCGGGTGATTCACCCCTCCACTTT
v_call: TRBV12-5; d_call: .; clone_size: .; j_call: TRBJ1-5; cdr3_aa: CASGLAPTQPQHF; cdr3_nt: TGTGCTAGTGGTTTGGCCCCCACCCAGCCCCAGCATTTT
v_call: TRBV7-6; d_call: .; clone_size: many; j_call: TRBJ1-1; cdr3_aa: CASSSGPQGRHTEAFF; cdr3_nt: TGTGCCAGCAGCTCCGGCCCCCAAGGGAGGCACACTGAAGCTTTCTTT
v_call: TRBV11-2; d_call: .; clone_size: many; j_call: TRBJ1-5; cdr3_aa: CASSLDGYQPQHF; cdr3_nt: TGTGCCAGCAGCTTAGACGGCTATCAGCCCCAGCATTTT
v_call: TRBV7-9; d_call: .; clone_size: .; j_call: TRBJ1-1; cdr3_aa: CASAPRDTEAFF; cdr3_nt: TGTGCCAGCGCCCCTAGGGACACTGAAGCTTTCTTT
v_call: TRBV20-1; d_call: .; clone_size: few; j_call: TRBJ1-3; cdr3_aa: CSAREDGQKRSSGNTIYF; cdr3_nt: TGCAGTGCTAGAGAGGATGGACAAAAGAGATCCTCTGGAAACACCATATATTTT
v_call: TRBV6-5; d_call: .; clone_size: many; j_call: TRBJ2-2; cdr3_aa: CASRPAGQGVVGGELFF; cdr3_nt: TGTGCCAGCAGGCCCGCGGGGCAGGGGGTCGTCGGCGGGGAGCTGTTTTTT
v_call: TRBV5-6; d_call: TRBD1; clone_size: few; j_call: TRBJ1-5; cdr3_aa: CASSPHPGQGANQPQHF; cdr3_nt: TGTGCCAGCAGCCCTCACCCGGGACAGGGGGCGAATCAGCCCCAGCATTTT
v_call: TRBV20-1; d_call: TRBD1; clone_size: .; j_call: TRBJ2-5; cdr3_aa: CSASTRTGASETQYF; cdr3_nt: TGCAGTGCCAGCACACGGACAGGGGCGTCGGAGACCCAGTACTTC
v_call: TRBV5-1; d_call: TRBD2; clone_size: many; j_call: TRBJ2-7; cdr3_aa: CASSLRLAGGPHYEQYF; cdr3_nt: TGCGCCAGCAGCTTGCGACTAGCGGGAGGGCCTCACTACGAGCAGTACTTC
v_call: TRBV4-2; d_call: .; clone_size: few; j_call: TRBJ2-2; cdr3_aa: CASSGAQAAVVTGELFF; cdr3_nt: TGTGCCAGCAGCGGGGCACAGGCCGCGGTAGTAACCGGGGAGCTGTTTTTT
v_call: TRBV7-8; d_call: .; clone_size: .; j_call: TRBJ1-2; cdr3_aa: CASGSRTTGPNYGYTF; cdr3_nt: TGTGCCAGCGGCTCGCGGACGACAGGACCTAACTATGGCTACACCTTC
v_call: TRBV5-1; d_call: .; clone_size: many; j_call: TRBJ2-7; cdr3_aa: CASSLGQTIYEQYF; cdr3_nt: TGCGCCAGCAGCTTGGGTCAGACCATCTACGAGCAGTACTTC
v_call: TRBV6-1; d_call: .; clone_size: few; j_call: TRBJ1-1; cdr3_aa: CASSEARAGVAEAFF; cdr3_nt: TGTGCCAGCAGTGAAGCGAGGGCCGGAGTCGCTGAAGCTTTCTTT
v_call: TRBV19; d_call: .; clone_size: many; j_call: TRBJ1-1; cdr3_aa: CASSIGGASTEAFF; cdr3_nt: TGTGCCAGTAGTATTGGTGGGGCGAGCACTGAAGCTTTCTTT
v_call: TRBV9; d_call: .; clone_size: .; j_call: TRBJ2-2; cdr3_aa: CASSVVLGRGELFF; cdr3_nt: TGTGCCAGCAGCGTAGTCCTCGGCCGGGGGGAGCTGTTTTTT
v_call: TRBV5-1; d_call: TRBD1; clone_size: many; j_call: TRBJ2-7; cdr3_aa: CASSPETGGRYEQYF; cdr3_nt: TGCGCCAGCAGCCCGGAGACAGGGGGCCGCTACGAGCAGTACTTC
v_call: TRBV7-2; d_call: .; clone_size: many; j_call: TRBJ2-2; cdr3_aa: CASSSGLGTGELFF; cdr3_nt: TGTGCCAGCAGCTCAGGGTTGGGAACCGGGGAGCTGTTTTTT
v_call: TRBV5-8; d_call: TRBD1; clone_size: many; j_call: TRBJ1-4; cdr3_aa: CASSLIRQGDEKLFF; cdr3_nt: TGTGCCAGCAGCCTGATTAGACAGGGCGATGAAAAACTGTTTTTT
v_call: TRBV9; d_call: .; clone_size: many; j_call: TRBJ1-2; cdr3_aa: CASSSRRVNYGYTF; cdr3_nt: TGTGCCAGCAGCAGTCGGAGGGTGAACTATGGCTACACCTTC
v_call: TRBV10-3; d_call: .; clone_size: many; j_call: TRBJ1-1; cdr3_aa: CAISESPGRGTEAFF; cdr3_nt: TGTGCCATCAGTGAGTCACCCGGGAGAGGGACTGAAGCTTTCTTT